These 23 T cell receptor beta chains were all obtained from the same sample, sequenced in a study of T-cell memory formation after mild COVID-19. In TCRdb, the 5' RACE reads were re-called with MiXCR into one record per CDR3 protein. The sample records about 430,000 distinct CDR3 sequences, approximately 24% being singletons. The sample taken for sequencing was PBMCs or a T cell subset sorted from them (not recorded which). Receptors originate from an adult woman who had mild COVID-19 (a few samples of this study predate the infection). Cell type and time point are not known.

At least ten counts were recorded for this clonotype. The chain links TRBV7-2 to TRBJ1-2; 8 positions match TRBD1. The germline V gene encodes CDR1 SGHTA and CDR2 FQGNSA. V shed 6 bases and J 7 bases; nucleotides not matched to a gene: 7. This CDR3 has 13 amino acids. Written as DNA, the CDR3 is TGTGCCAGCAGTCCAGGACAGGGTTTTGGCTACACCTTC. Its protein is CASSPGQGFGYTF.

This sequence joins TRBV7-2 and TRBJ1-5; D ambiguous. CDR1 and CDR2 (germline): SGHTA, FQGNSA. The ends were cut back, 0 bases at V and 6 bases at J, with 6 bases in the middle. This CDR3 is built from 13 residues. CDR3 coding DNA: TGTGCCAGCAGCTTAGCCGTAATTCAGCCCCAGCATTTT. Amino acids: CASSLAVIQPQHF.

The rearrangement joins TRBV6-5 to TRBJ2-2; the D call may be TRBD1 or TRBD2 (5 bases each). This CDR3 has 15 residues. The germline V gene has CDR1 MNHEY and CDR2 SVGAGI. Between the trimmed V and J ends, which lost 2 bases and 2 bases, there was a span of 9 bases. The CDR3 region has the DNA TGTGCCAGCAGTTACGGGACCATTAACACCGGGGAGCTGTTTTTT. It yields the protein CASSYGTINTGELFF.

J is TRBJ1-1 and V is TRBV12-3 or TRBV12-4, with D uncertain. The CDR3 is 14 amino acids. The V gene lost 4 bases and the J gene lost 3 bases, with 12 bases spanning the gap. CDR3 DNA sequence: TGTGCCAGCAGTTCCGATAATTTATACACTGAAGCTTTCTTT. Amino acids: CASSSDNLYTEAFF.

This clonotype occurred many times. V is TRBV7-9 and J is TRBJ1-2, with D perhaps TRBD1 (5 bases). Germline CDR1 reads SEHNR; CDR2 reads FQNEAQ (reference sequence). The CDR3 totals 15 residues. V dropped 0 bases and J dropped 3 bases, with 11 bases sitting between them. The CDR3 nucleotides are TGTGCCAGCAGCTTAGCGGCGACAGAACACTATGGCTACACCTTC. As protein: CASSLAATEHYGYTF.

V usage is TRBV29-1 and J usage is TRBJ1-1, with D hard to call. The V gene lost 1 base and the J gene lost 6 bases, with 9 bases spanning the gap. The CDR3 extends over 12 amino acids. Germline CDR1 is SQVTM and CDR2 is ANQGSEA. CDR3 residues: CSVEAQDSEAFF. As DNA, the CDR3 is TGCAGCGTTGAAGCTCAGGATTCTGAAGCTTTCTTT.

Turning to this clonotype: A junction end diverges from the germline sequence, so it may reflect a read error. V usage is TRBV4-3 and J usage is TRBJ2-1; D may be TRBD2 (5 bases). This CDR3 has 16 residues. Germline V CDR1 and CDR2: LGHNA, YSLEER. Here the CDR3 reads CASSQDRSPSGQLAIF. CDR3 nucleotide sequence: TGCGCCAGCAGCCAAGATCGGTCACCCAGCGGTCAGCTCGCGATCTTC.

The gene calls are TRBV25-1 and TRBJ2-1, with D possibly TRBD1 on 6 matching bases. The CDR3 length is 15 residues. Trimming took 6 bases from V and 7 from J, leaving 19 bases between them. The germline V gene has CDR1 MGHDK and CDR2 SYGVNS. Written as DNA, the CDR3 is TGTGCCAGCAGAGTTACCGCCGCGGACAGTAATGAGCAGTTCTTC. This encodes CASRVTAADSNEQFF. Filled out from reference TRBV25-1 and TRBJ2-1, the complete variable domain reads EADIYQTPRYLVIGTGKKITLECSQTMGHDKMYWYQQDPGMELHLIHYSYGVNSTEKGDLSSESTVSRIRTEHFPLTLESARPSHTSQYLCASRVTAADSNEQFFGPGTRLTVL.

This chain connects TRBV7-8 to TRBJ2-1, with D uncertain. Per germline, CDR1 SGHVS and CDR2 FQNEAQ. Trimming shortened V by 1 base and J by 5 bases, and 12 bases separated the two germline ends. This CDR3 comprises 15 residues. The DNA of the CDR3 is TGTGCCAGCAGCTTAGATGTCGGACCTGACAATGAGCAGTTCTTC. Translation: CASSLDVGPDNEQFF.

This clonotype was observed many times. The rearrangement links TRBV5-6 to TRBJ1-5; 7 positions agree with TRBD1. CDR3 length: 16 residues. J lost 2 bases, V lost 1 base, and 6 bases had no gene match. CDR1 and CDR2 from the germline V gene are SGHDT and YYEEEE. CDR3 in amino acids: CASSLSTGAGNQPQHF. As DNA, the CDR3 is TGTGCCAGCAGCTTGTCTACAGGGGCTGGCAATCAGCCCCAGCATTTT.

The genes are TRBV5-6 and TRBJ2-2; TRBD2 might be the D (6 bases). This CDR3 spans 15 amino acids. V was clipped by 3 bases and J by 3 bases, with 12 bases between them. The germline gives CDR1 SGHDT, CDR2 YYEEEE. CDR3: CASSYNWGDTGELFF. Here the CDR3 DNA reads TGTGCCAGCAGCTATAACTGGGGGGACACCGGGGAGCTGTTTTTT.

This clonotype came up a few times. V gene TRBV5-1 combines with J gene TRBJ1-1; no reliable D call. V lost 3 bases, J lost 4 bases, and 16 bases lay in between. The CDR3 contains 15 residues. Germline values: CDR1 SGHRS, CDR2 YFSETQ. In DNA form, the CDR3 reads TGCGCCAGCAGCTCTAGCCCAGGCTATGGCACTGAAGCTTTCTTT. Its protein product is CASSSSPGYGTEAFF.

This clonotype was seen only a few times. The J gene is TRBJ2-1, the V gene TRBV7-3, with 10 bases that match TRBD1. Germline CDR1 SGHTA, CDR2 FQGTGA. There are 16 residues in the CDR3. V lost 1 base and J lost 6; bases outside the gene matches: 6. The chain's CDR3 is CASSLIPGQGFNEQFF. The CDR3 bases are TGTGCCAGCAGCTTAATCCCGGGACAGGGGTTCAATGAGCAGTTCTTC.

V is TRBV20-1 and J is TRBJ2-3; D might be TRBD1 (6 bases). The length of the CDR3 is 15 residues. Between the trimmed V and J ends, which lost 4 bases and 2 bases, there was a span of 16 bases. CDR1 is DFQATT, CDR2 SNEGSKA, per germline (reference sequence). The CDR3 DNA is TGCAGTGCTACAGTTCCAGGGGTAGACACAGATACGCAGTATTTT. Encoded protein: CSATVPGVDTDTQYF.

The chain links TRBV20-1 to TRBJ2-1, with D hard to call. CDR3 length equals 14 residues. Trimming left V 3 bases short and J 0 bases short, with 9 bases between. The germline V gene has CDR1 DFQATT and CDR2 SNEGSKA (reference sequence). The CDR3 reads CSASEGSSYNEQFF. The CDR3 DNA follows: TGCAGTGCTAGCGAAGGGTCCTCCTACAATGAGCAGTTCTTC.

This clonotype turned up a few times. The chain has TRBV4-1 and TRBJ2-7; 7 bases match TRBD1. Looked up from germline, CDR1 is MGHRA and CDR2 is YSYEKL. V shed 1 base, J shed 5 bases, and the junction held 11 bases outside the gene matches. This CDR3 is built from 16 residues. Written as DNA, the CDR3 is TGCGCCAGCAGCCAAGTCCTGACAGGGCGAGTTGACGAGCAGTACTTC. This sequence encodes CASSQVLTGRVDEQYF.

This clonotype turned up a few times. CDR3 protein: CASSRGREDGELFF. The CDR3 DNA follows: TGTGCCAGCAGCCGTGGCAGGGAGGACGGGGAGCTGTTTTTT. V usage is TRBV9 and J usage is TRBJ2-2; TRBD2 is a possible D gene (6 bases). Between the trimmed V and J ends, which lost 4 bases and 7 bases, there was a span of 14 bases. Germline V gene lookup returns CDR1 SGDLS and CDR2 YYNGEE. This CDR3 is built from 14 residues.

V usage is TRBV25-1 and J usage is TRBJ2-3, with 8 bases that match TRBD2. Looked up from germline, CDR1 is MGHDK and CDR2 is SYGVNS. CDR3 length: 16 amino acids. The ends lost 2 bases at V and 6 bases at J; junction bases unmatched: 10. CDR3 bases: TGTGCCAGCAGTGAAGGGACTAGAAGAGAGGGTGATACGCAGTATTTT. It codes for CASSEGTRREGDTQYF.

Only a few counts were recorded for this clonotype. V usage is TRBV5-1 and J usage is TRBJ2-7; 9 bases agree with TRBD1. Germline V CDR1 and CDR2: SGHRS, YFSETQ. CDR3 size: 14 residues. V lost 6 bases, J lost 3 bases, and 7 bases stayed unmatched. In nucleotides, the CDR3 is TGCGCCAGCACCCCCGGGACAGGGATCTACGAGCAGTACTTC. Translation gives CASTPGTGIYEQYF. Looking up the rest from reference TRBV5-1 and TRBJ2-7 gives the full variable domain: KAGVTQTPRYLIKTRGQQVTLSCSPISGHRSVSWYQQTPGQGLQFLFEYFSETQRNKGNFPGRFSGRQFSNSRSEMNVSTLELGDSALYLCASTPGTGIYEQYFGPGTRLTVT.

The chain recombines TRBV5-1 with TRBJ1-5; D gene unclear. This CDR3 region has 13 residues. Germline-derived CDR1 and CDR2 are SGHRS and YFSETQ. Trimming shortened V by 1 base and J by 8 bases, and 10 bases separated the two germline ends. The chain's CDR3 is CASSLYGVEPQHF. The DNA for the CDR3 is TGCGCCAGCAGCTTGTACGGGGTAGAGCCCCAGCATTTT.

The sample holds a few counts of this clonotype. The chain recombines TRBV20-1 with TRBJ2-5; 7 bases are shared with TRBD2. The V and J ends lost 1 base and 4 bases, in that order; junction bases with no gene match: 9. Germline V gives CDR1 DFQATT, CDR2 SNEGSKA (reference sequence). The CDR3 is 15 amino acids. CDR3 sequence reads: CSARGSGTPGETQYF. The CDR3 DNA reads TGCAGTGCTAGAGGGAGCGGGACCCCAGGAGAGACCCAGTACTTC.

The chain is built from TRBV7-9 and TRBJ1-4, with 7 nucleotides matching TRBD1. Trimming cost V 3 bases and J 5 bases; bases outside gene matches: 6. The germline V gene has CDR1 SEHNR and CDR2 FQNEAQ (reference sequence). The length of the CDR3 is 15 residues. In DNA, the CDR3 is TGTGCCAGCAGCTTGGGCCTGACAGGGAATGAAAAACTGTTTTTT. It codes for CASSLGLTGNEKLFF.

This clonotype was counted a few times. The gene calls are TRBV7-2 and TRBJ2-5; D uncertain. V lost 5 bases to trimming and J lost 4 bases, with 11 bases between them. Germline assignment: CDR1 SGHTA and CDR2 FQGNSA. The CDR3 is 13 amino acids. The CDR3 coding sequence is TGTGCCAGCAGCCTCTCCCCCGTAGAGACCCAGTACTTC. Protein product: CASSLSPVETQYF.